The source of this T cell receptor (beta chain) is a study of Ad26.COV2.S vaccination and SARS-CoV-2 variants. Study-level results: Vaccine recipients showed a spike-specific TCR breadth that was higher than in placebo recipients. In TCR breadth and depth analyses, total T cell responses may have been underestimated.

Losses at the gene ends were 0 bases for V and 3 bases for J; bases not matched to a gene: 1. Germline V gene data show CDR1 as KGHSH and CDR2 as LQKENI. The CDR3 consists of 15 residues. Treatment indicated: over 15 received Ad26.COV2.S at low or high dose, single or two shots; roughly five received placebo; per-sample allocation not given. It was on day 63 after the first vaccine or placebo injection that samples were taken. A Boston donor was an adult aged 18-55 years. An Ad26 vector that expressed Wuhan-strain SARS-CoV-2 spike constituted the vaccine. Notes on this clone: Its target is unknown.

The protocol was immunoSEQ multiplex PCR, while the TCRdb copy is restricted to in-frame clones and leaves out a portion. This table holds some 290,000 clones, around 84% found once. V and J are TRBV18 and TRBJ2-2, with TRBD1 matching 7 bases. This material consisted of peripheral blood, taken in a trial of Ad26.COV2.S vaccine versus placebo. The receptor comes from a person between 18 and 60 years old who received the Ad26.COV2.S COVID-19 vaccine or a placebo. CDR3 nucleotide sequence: TGTGCCAGCTCACCACCGACAGGGTACACCGGGGAGCTGTTTTTT. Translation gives CASSPPTGYTGELFF.